A selection of T cell receptor beta chains follows, all from one sample in a study of CD8 T cells in Susac syndrome. TCRdb itself ran the immunoSEQ multiplex PCR reads through MiXCR, one entry per CDR3 protein. The sample lists roughly 200,000 distinct CDR3 sequences, over 75% occurring once. Sequencing was done on a sample of CD4+ T cells from PBMCs. All receptors derive from a human donor with Susac syndrome. Both conserved end residues are part of each CDR3. A D gene is named only where the DNA matches it firmly. The size entry is marked missing in some rows and otherwise reads once, few, many or a size class.

TRBJ1-6	NA	NA	TRBV27	CASSGGNYSPLHF	TGTGCCAGCAGTGGCGGGAATTATTCACCCCTCCACTTT
TRBJ2-1	TRBD1	NA	TRBV18	CASSPGTGRGNEQFF	TGTGCCAGCTCTCCCGGGACAGGACGAGGCAATGAGCAGTTCTTC
TRBJ2-5	NA	NA	TRBV5-4	CASSRGLIQETQYF	TGTGCCAGCAGCCGTGGGCTAATACAAGAGACCCAGTACTTC
TRBJ1-2	NA	NA	TRBV19	CASQPGQSYGYTF	TGTGCCAGTCAACCCGGACAATCCTATGGCTACACCTTC
TRBJ1-5	NA	NA	TRBV6-2/TRBV6-3	CASSTLGNQPQHF	TGTGCCAGCAGTACCTTGGGGAATCAGCCCCAGCATTTT
TRBJ2-2	NA	NA	TRBV9	CASSVGTANTGELFF	TGTGCCAGCAGCGTAGGGACGGCTAACACCGGGGAGCTGTTTTTT
TRBJ2-2	TRBD2	NA	TRBV6-6	CASSAASAAGEELFF	TGTGCCAGCAGCGCGGCATCGGCAGCGGGGGAGGAGCTGTTTTTT
TRBJ2-3	NA	NA	TRBV5-4	CASSLITDTQYF	TGTGCCAGCAGCTTGATAACAGATACGCAGTATTTT
TRBJ2-5	NA	NA	TRBV7-3	CASSTGDSGETQYF	TGTGCCAGCAGCACGGGCGACTCTGGGGAGACCCAGTACTTC
TRBJ2-1	TRBD2	NA	TRBV6-4	CASRRTSGSWGEQFF	TGTGCCAGCAGACGGACTAGCGGGAGTTGGGGTGAGCAGTTCTTC
TRBJ2-3	TRBD2	NA	TRBV5-1	CASSSSSGLKTDTQYF	TGCGCCAGCAGCTCCTCTAGCGGTTTGAAGACAGATACGCAGTATTTT
TRBJ2-1	NA	few	TRBV7-7	CASSLEGSYNEQFF	TGTGCTAGCAGCTTAGAAGGGAGCTACAATGAGCAGTTCTTC
TRBJ2-7	NA	NA	TRBV3-1	CASSQGTTSYEQYF	TGTGCCAGCAGCCAAGGGACAACCTCCTACGAGCAGTACTTC
TRBJ2-1	TRBD2	NA	TRBV5-1	CASSLAPLAGDQYNEQFF	TGCGCCAGCAGCTTGGCCCCACTAGCGGGGGATCAATACAATGAGCAGTTCTTC